These 4 T cell receptor beta chains share one sample of origin, sequenced in a study of blood T cell repertoires in COVID-19. The method was immunoSEQ multiplex PCR; TCRdb's version includes in-frame clones alone and lacks a portion of them. The sample comprises around 110,000 clones, 70% to 90% of which are singletons, and 1.1% to 1.5% rests with the top ten. Sequenced: peripheral blood. The origin of the receptors is a man aged 40-49 years with acute or convalescent COVID-19.

The chain has TRBV5-5 and TRBJ2-7; D is perhaps TRBD2 (5 bases). The CDR3 length is 13 residues. V was cut by 0 bases and J by 13 bases, with 17 bases left in between. Germline CDR1 and CDR2: SGHKS and YYEKEE (reference sequence). Written as DNA, the CDR3 is TGTGCCAGCAGCTTGGGCCCCGGGGTAGTGGCATACTTC. Its protein is CASSLGPGVVAYF.

This clone has only a few counts. The genes are TRBV7-2 and TRBJ1-6; the D gene is possibly TRBD1 (5 bases). The CDR3 is 15 amino acids. Germline CDR1 reads SGHTA; CDR2 reads FQGNSA. V lost 1 base and J 5 bases, leaving 9 bases between the germline ends. CDR3 protein: CASSLGQLNNSPLHF. CDR3 DNA: TGTGCCAGCAGCTTAGGACAGCTTAATAATTCACCCCTCCACTTT.

The rearrangement links TRBV27 to TRBJ1-6, with TRBD1 matching over 9 bases. Germline V gene lookup returns CDR1 MNHEY and CDR2 SMNVEV (reference sequence). The V gene end was trimmed by 5 bases and the J gene end by 5 bases; junction bases not matched to a gene: 7. CDR3 length: 16 amino acids. The CDR3 bases are TGTGCCAGCAGTCCCGACAGGGGGAAGAATAATTCACCCCTCCACTTT. It is translated as CASSPDRGKNNSPLHF.

The V call is TRBV4-2, the J call TRBJ2-6; TRBD2 matches 10 bases. This CDR3 spans 18 amino acids. Germline assignment: CDR1 LGHNA and CDR2 YNFKEQ. V lost 1 base, J lost 1 base, and 4 bases stayed unmatched. CDR3 coding DNA: TGTGCCAGCAGCCAAGTACTAGCGGGGTATTCTGGGGCCAACGTCCTGACTTTC. Its translation: CASSQVLAGYSGANVLTF.